This T cell receptor (beta chain) is drawn from a study of CD4+ T cells in melanoma. TCRdb's table, derived via immunoSEQ multiplex PCR, lists solely in-frame clones and lacks some. This sample yields thousands of clones, of which 60% to 70% are seen a single time; about 23% belongs to the top ten. A note on this clone: Its antigen is unidentified.

V lost 1 base to trimming and J lost 2 bases; unmatched junction nucleotides: 4. The germline V gene has CDR1 LGHNA and CDR2 YNFKEQ. The CDR3 consists of 16 residues. Study outcomes and limitations: A reported correlation linked neoantigen-specific CD4+ T cells to CD8+, macrophage and B cell function. Reportedly, melanoma neoantigen-specific CD4+ T cells showed varied differentiation states.

Sample: cells from a culture (not recorded whether cultured in vitro). This TCR was sampled from a human donor with melanoma. This chain connects TRBV4-2 to TRBJ2-1; the match to TRBD1 covers 8 bases. The CDR3 sequence: CASSQVQGAAYNEQFF. CDR3 nucleotides: TGTGCCAGCAGCCAAGTGCAGGGGGCCGCCTACAATGAGCAGTTCTTC.